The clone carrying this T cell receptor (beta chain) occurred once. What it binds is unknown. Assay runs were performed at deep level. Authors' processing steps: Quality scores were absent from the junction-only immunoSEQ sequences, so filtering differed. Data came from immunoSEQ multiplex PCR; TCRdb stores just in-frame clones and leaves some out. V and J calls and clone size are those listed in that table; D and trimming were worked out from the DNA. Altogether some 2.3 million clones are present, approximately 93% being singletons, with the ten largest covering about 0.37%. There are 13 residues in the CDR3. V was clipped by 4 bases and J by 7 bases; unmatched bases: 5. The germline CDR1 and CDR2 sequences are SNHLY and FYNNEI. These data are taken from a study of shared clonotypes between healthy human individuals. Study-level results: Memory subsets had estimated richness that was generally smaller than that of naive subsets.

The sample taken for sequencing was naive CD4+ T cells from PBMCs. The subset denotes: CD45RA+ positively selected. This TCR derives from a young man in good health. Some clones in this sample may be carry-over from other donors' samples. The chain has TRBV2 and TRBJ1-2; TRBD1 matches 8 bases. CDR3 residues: CASSGQGFVGYTF. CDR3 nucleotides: TGTGCCAGCAGTGGACAGGGGTTCGTTGGCTACACCTTC.